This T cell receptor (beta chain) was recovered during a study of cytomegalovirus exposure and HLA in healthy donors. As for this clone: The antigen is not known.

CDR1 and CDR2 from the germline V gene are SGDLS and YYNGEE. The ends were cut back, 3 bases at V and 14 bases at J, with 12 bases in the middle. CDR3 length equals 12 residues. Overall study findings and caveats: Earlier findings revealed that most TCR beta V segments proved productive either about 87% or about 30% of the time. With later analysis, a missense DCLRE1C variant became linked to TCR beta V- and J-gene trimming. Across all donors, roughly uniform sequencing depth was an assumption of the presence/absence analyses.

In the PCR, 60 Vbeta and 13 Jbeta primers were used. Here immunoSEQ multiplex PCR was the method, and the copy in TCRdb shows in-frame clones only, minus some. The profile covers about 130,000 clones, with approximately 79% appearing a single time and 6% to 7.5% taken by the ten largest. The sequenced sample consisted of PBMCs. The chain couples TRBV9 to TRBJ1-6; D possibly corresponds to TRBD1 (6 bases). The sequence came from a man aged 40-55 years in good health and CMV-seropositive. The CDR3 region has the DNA TGTGCCAGCAGCGCGTCTCAGGGGACCCTCCACTTT. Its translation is CASSASQGTLHF.